The 6 T cell receptor beta chains given below trace back to one sample, sequenced in a study of T-cell memory formation after mild COVID-19. TCRdb reprocessed the 5' RACE reads via MiXCR and lists one record per CDR3 protein. The table has 200,000 to 300,000 distinct CDR3 sequences, about 16% seen once. The sequencing input was PBMCs or a T cell subset sorted from them (not recorded which). These receptors were obtained from an adult woman who had mild COVID-19 (a few samples of this study predate the infection). Cell type and time point are not known.

The chain is built from TRBV7-9 and TRBJ2-5, with 8 bases aligning to TRBD2. The V and J ends lost 0 bases and 6 bases, in that order; junction bases with no gene match: 3. Germline CDR1 is SEHNR and CDR2 is FQNEAQ (reference sequence). This CDR3 region has 14 residues. The CDR3 DNA reads TGTGCCAGCAGCTTAGCGACGGGGGGGAAGACCCAGTACTTC. It yields the protein CASSLATGGKTQYF.

This clonotype was recorded a few times. The chain carries TRBV6-6 and TRBJ1-5, with unresolved D. V was cut by 6 bases and J by 6 bases, with 9 bases left in between. The CDR3 contains 12 residues. Per germline, CDR1 MNHNY and CDR2 SVGAGI (reference sequence). The CDR3 nucleotides read TGTGCCAGCAGCTCTCTTGGTCAGCCCCAGCATTTT. It yields the protein CASSSLGQPQHF.

As concerns this clonotype: Its ends do not fully match the called genes, so a read error is possible. The CDR3 region has the DNA TGTGCCAGCAGCTTTGGACAGGGGAGTACTGAAGCTTTCTTT. Its translation is CASSFGQGSTEAFF. This rearrangement joins TRBV5-1 to TRBJ1-1; 9 nucleotides agree with TRBD1. The CDR3 totals 14 residues. Germline CDR1 reads SGHRS; CDR2 reads YFSETQ.

V and J are TRBV12-3 or TRBV12-4 and TRBJ2-3; 10 positions match TRBD2. V trimming: 5 bases; J trimming: 0 bases; junction bases outside the gene matches: 2. The CDR3 consists of 15 residues. The CDR3 here is CASSGLADSTDTQYF. DNA for the CDR3: TGTGCCAGCAGTGGACTAGCGGATAGCACAGATACGCAGTATTTT.

This clonotype showed up many times. This sequence joins TRBV24-1 and TRBJ2-1, with D hard to call. In germline, CDR1 is KGHDR, CDR2 SFDVKD. Deletions cut 5 bases from V and 2 bases from J, with 18 bases between. This CDR3 has 17 residues. The CDR3 nucleotides are TGTGCCACCAGTGCGGTCCCGTCAACCGCGACCTACAATGAGCAGTTCTTC. Amino acids: CATSAVPSTATYNEQFF.

The genes are TRBV19 and TRBJ1-2; no reliable D call. The CDR3 sequence is 13 residues long. V gave up 7 bases and J gave up 8 bases, with 17 bases separating them. Germline V gene lookup returns CDR1 LNHDA and CDR2 SQIVND (reference sequence). The chain's CDR3 is CASKFVEEWGYTF. The CDR3 nucleotides are TGTGCCAGTAAGTTCGTGGAGGAGTGGGGCTACACCTTC.